This T cell receptor (beta chain) was recovered during a study of shared clonotypes between healthy human individuals. Points from the study as a whole: Between a few donors, naive CD4 clonotypes were shared at a level of about 5.3%.

V shed 8 bases and J shed 6 bases, with 7 bases lying between them. Germline CDR1 reads MRHNA; CDR2 reads SNTAGT. The CDR3 has 10 residues. On this clone itself: Its antigen is currently unknown.

Terminally differentiated effector memory CD45RA+ cells were excluded from the naive CD8 cells, which were CD45RO-negative and positively selected for CCR7. Using immunoSEQ multiplex PCR, the repertoire was profiled, and TCRdb retains in-frame clones only, with some absent. The sample has around 1,900,000 clones; roughly 93% are singletons. Specimen: naive CD8+ T cells from PBMCs. The chain combines TRBV6-4 with TRBJ1-2; D is uncertain. The source of this sequence is a man aged 18 to 29 in good health. Some clones in this sample may be carry-over from other donors' samples. The CDR3 spells CASPFNGYTF. DNA for the CDR3: TGTGCCAGCCCATTTAATGGCTACACCTTC.